The 20 T cell receptor beta chains listed next were all sequenced from one sample in a study of radiation and T cells in renal cell carcinoma. Time point here: baseline pretreatment blood. Sample treatment: 15 Gy SBRT to primary tumor, nephrectomy 4 weeks later. Measured with immunoSEQ multiplex PCR; TCRdb has only the in-frame clones, and not every one. The sample yields tens of thousands of clones, 70% to 85% seen once. This specimen consisted of blood, obtained from a patient whose treatment included radiotherapy and nephrectomy. These receptors originate from a man aged 55 to 70 with renal cell carcinoma.

The chain is built from TRBV7-9 and TRBJ1-2, with a weak D call TRBD1 (5 bases). Trimming took off 3 bases at V and 4 bases at J, with 9 bases between the two ends. CDR3 size: 13 residues. From germline, CDR1 is SEHNR and CDR2 FQNEAQ (reference sequence). CDR3 in DNA: TGTGCCAGCAGCTTTAAGGGGACCTATGGCTACACCTTC. Translating it yields CASSFKGTYGYTF.

CDR3 bases: TGTGCCAGCAAAGGGTCCCGACGATACAATGAGCAGTTCTTC. Its translation is CASKGSRRYNEQFF. This sequence joins TRBV2 and TRBJ2-1; the D is unclear. The CDR3 has 14 amino acids. Germline CDR1 SNHLY, CDR2 FYNNEI. Trimming pared 7 bases from V and 4 bases from J, leaving 14 bases between.

This clone was seen only a few times. The chain couples TRBV4-1 to TRBJ2-1; 10 positions match TRBD1. This CDR3 has 17 residues. The germline CDR1 and CDR2 sequences are MGHRA and YSYEKL. Trimming at V came to 3 bases and at J to 0 bases, leaving 5 bases not matched to a gene. CDR3 bases: TGCGCCAGCAGCCAGGCCCGGACAGGGGGCTCCTACAATGAGCAGTTCTTC. Encoded protein: CASSQARTGGSYNEQFF.

This clone turned up a few times. The chain recombines TRBV4-1 with TRBJ2-7; perhaps TRBD1 as D (7 bases). V lost 1 base to trimming and J lost 2 bases, with 12 bases between them. The CDR3 spans 15 residues. Germline CDR1 reads MGHRA; CDR2 reads YSYEKL. CDR3 sequence (DNA): TGCGCCAGCAGCCAAGGGCAGGGGGGAACCTACGAGCAGTACTTC. This sequence encodes CASSQGQGGTYEQYF.

V usage is TRBV15 and J usage is TRBJ2-4; D is unresolved. The ends were cut back, 0 bases at V and 5 bases at J, with 14 bases in the middle. Germline CDR1 reads LNHNV; CDR2 reads YYDKDF (reference sequence). This CDR3 contains 16 residues. The CDR3 region is CATSRDRPGAQNIQYF. For the CDR3, the DNA is TGTGCCACCAGCAGAGATCGACCAGGTGCCCAAAACATTCAGTACTTC.

The chain is built from TRBV18 and TRBJ2-5; 8 nucleotides line up with TRBD2. Trimming took 4 bases from V and 6 from J; bases not matched to a gene: 10. Germline assignment: CDR1 KGHSH and CDR2 LQKENI. The CDR3 runs to 15 residues. The CDR3 loop reads CASSRAGTRGQTQYF. Here the CDR3 DNA reads TGTGCCAGCTCACGGGCCGGGACTAGGGGACAGACCCAGTACTTC.

V and J are TRBV21-1 and TRBJ2-1; TRBD2, as called in the table, went unchecked against the DNA. TRBV21-1 is assigned pseudogene status. The CDR3 has 20 amino acids. CDR3: CASLFPRTSGSVERANEQFF. The CDR3 DNA reads as TGTGCCAGCTTGTTCCCAAGGACTAGCGGGAGCGTCGAACGGGCCAATGAGCAGTTCTTC.

This clone has just a few counts. The sample holds other DNA sequences that translate to the same CDR3. This chain joins TRBV7-8 and TRBJ1-5; unclear D gene. The V end lost 3 bases, the J end lost 0 bases, and 9 bases lay between the germline ends. In germline, CDR1 is SGHVS, CDR2 FQNEAQ. The CDR3 contains 15 residues. CDR3 protein: CASSLGRYSNQPQHF. The CDR3 nucleotides read TGTGCCAGCAGCTTGGGTCGTTATAGCAATCAGCCCCAGCATTTT.

This rearrangement joins TRBV18 to TRBJ2-7, with D possibly matching TRBD1 (5 bases). The CDR3 has 14 amino acids. Germline V gene lookup returns CDR1 KGHSH and CDR2 LQKENI. Trimming pared 4 bases from V and 5 bases from J, leaving 15 bases between. DNA for the CDR3: TGTGCCAGCTCACAGGACAACCTCCTCCACGAGCAGTACTTC. It is translated as CASSQDNLLHEQYF. Full variable domain (outside the CDR3, taken from reference TRBV18 and TRBJ2-7): NAGVMQNPRHLVRRRGQEARLRCSPMKGHSHVYWYRQLPEEGLKFMVYLQKENIIDESGMPKERFSAEFPKEGPSILRIQQVVRGDSAAYFCASSQDNLLHEQYFGPGTRLTVT.

The chain links TRBV5-3 to TRBJ2-1; D gene uncertain. TRBV5-3 is classed as an ORF, of uncertain function. The CDR3 has 11 residues. Trimming removed 6 bases at V and 5 bases at J, with 6 bases between. CDR3 protein: CARNRHNEQFF. The DNA of the CDR3 is TGTGCCAGAAATCGGCACAATGAGCAGTTCTTC.

This chain connects TRBV4-1 to TRBJ2-1; D is possibly TRBD1 (5 bases). V shed 5 bases and J shed 15 bases, with 20 bases lying between them. The CDR3 sequence is 13 residues long. CDR1 is MGHRA, CDR2 YSYEKL, per germline. The CDR3 sequence: CASSGPVGRWRFF. The CDR3 region has the DNA TGCGCCAGCAGCGGGCCGGTGGGGCGATGGAGGTTCTTC.

The gene calls are TRBV19 and TRBJ1-5; D unresolved. The V gene lost 4 bases and the J gene lost 0 bases, with 4 bases spanning the gap. The CDR3 sequence is 13 residues long. In germline, CDR1 is LNHDA, CDR2 SQIVND (reference sequence). The CDR3 here is CASSRNSNQPQHF. The CDR3 DNA is TGTGCCAGTAGTAGGAATAGCAATCAGCCCCAGCATTTT.

This clone was counted a single time. V is TRBV27 and J is TRBJ2-7, with 8 bases matching TRBD1. There are 15 residues in the CDR3. V lost 5 bases to trimming and J lost 6 bases; unmatched junction nucleotides: 12. Germline V CDR1 and CDR2: MNHEY, SMNVEV (reference sequence). CDR3 coding DNA: TGTGCCAGCAGTCTAAGTATTGGAGGACAGGGCGAGCAGTACTTC. Translating gives CASSLSIGGQGEQYF.

This clone appeared once. In DNA form, the CDR3 reads TGCGCCAGCAGCCCCGGGACAGGGGTAAGCGGGGGCACTGAAGCTTTCTTT. The encoded protein is CASSPGTGVSGGTEAFF. The rearrangement joins TRBV5-1 to TRBJ1-1; 10 bases map to TRBD1. The V gene end was trimmed by 4 bases and the J gene end by 4 bases; junction bases not matched to a gene: 13. The CDR3 covers 17 residues. CDR1 is SGHRS, CDR2 YFSETQ, per germline.

This sequence joins TRBV4-3 and TRBJ1-5; 9 positions agree with TRBD1. V was clipped by 3 bases and J by 2 bases; unmatched bases: 20. The CDR3 runs to 21 residues. Germline CDR1 reads LGHNA; CDR2 reads YSLEER. This CDR3 reads CASSQSPPVSSWDRGNQPQHF. The CDR3 nucleotides read TGCGCCAGCAGCCAGTCCCCCCCCGTCTCCAGTTGGGACAGGGGCAATCAGCCCCAGCATTTT.

This clone is a singleton in its sample. The chain combines TRBV7-9 with TRBJ2-7; 8 bases are shared with TRBD1. V dropped 5 bases and J dropped 1; count of bases not matched to a gene: 10. This CDR3 has 16 residues. Per germline, CDR1 SEHNR and CDR2 FQNEAQ (reference sequence). CDR3 loop: CASSRSAGQESYEQYF. The CDR3, as DNA: TGTGCCAGCAGCCGGTCCGCGGGACAGGAGTCCTACGAGCAGTACTTC.

The chain combines TRBV27 with TRBJ2-1; TRBD1 matches at 9 bases. Germline V gene sequence: CDR1 MNHEY, CDR2 SMNVEV (reference sequence). After removal of 5 bases from V and 1 base from J, the junction contained 0 bases not matched to a gene. CDR3 size: 14 residues. The CDR3, as DNA: TGTGCCAGCAGTGGGACAGGGTCCTACAATGAGCAGTTCTTC. As protein: CASSGTGSYNEQFF.

Comment on this clone: At one end, the junction sequence differs from germline, possibly due to a read error. Other DNA sequences in this specimen translate into the identical CDR3. The V call is TRBV18, the J call TRBJ2-7; D call uncertain. The CDR3 is 17 residues long. Germline lookup yields CDR1 KGHSH and CDR2 LQKENI. The CDR3 sequence: CASSPGSSFKLSYEQYF. CDR3 coding DNA: TGTGCCAGCTCACCCGGGTCCAGCTTCAAACTCTCCTACGAGCAGTATTTC. The whole variable domain, remainder taken from reference TRBV18 and TRBJ2-7, is NAGVMQNPRHLVRRRGQEARLRCSPMKGHSHVYWYRQLPEEGLKFMVYLQKENIIDESGMPKERFSAEFPKEGPSILRIQQVVRGDSAAYFCASSPGSSFKLSYEQYFGPGTRLTVT.

The gene calls are TRBV28 and TRBJ2-2; D gene unclear. Trimming cost V 6 bases and J 6 bases, with 11 bases left between them. Per germline, CDR1 MDHEN and CDR2 SYDVKM. The CDR3 is 13 residues long. The chain's CDR3 is CASSTGLAGELFF. The CDR3 bases are TGTGCCAGCAGCACCGGGTTGGCCGGGGAGCTGTTTTTT.

The genes are TRBV18 and TRBJ2-2; 7 bases agree with TRBD2. With V trimmed by 2 bases and J by 6 bases, 3 bases remained unmatched. The CDR3 length is 14 residues. Germline V lookup: CDR1 KGHSH, CDR2 LQKENI. CDR3 protein: CASSPTGGPGELFF. In DNA form, the CDR3 reads TGTGCCAGCTCACCAACGGGGGGACCCGGGGAGCTGTTTTTT.